This passage covers 8 T cell receptor beta chains from one sample sequenced in a study of early T cells in non-severe SARS-CoV-2 infection (dated by TCRdb to 2020 to 2022). To prepare the library, 5' RACE was applied. Instrument on record: NextSeq 500. In-frame beta chains were kept once TCRdb had trimmed the public reads at Q25 with fastp and called clones with MiXCR. Merged by CDR3 protein, the rows form single entries marked with the most common genes and DNA. Across this sample there are about 31,000 distinct CDR3 sequences, with about 5.7% seen only once. The ten largest clones represent around 6.8% of the sample. Material: whole blood. Every receptor here comes from an adult who was a healthcare worker with PCR-confirmed SARS-CoV-2 infection or an uninfected control (not recorded which).

This clonotype has at least ten counts. This chain links TRBV3-1 with TRBJ2-7; the D is unclear. Germline V gene sequence: CDR1 LGHDT, CDR2 YNNKEL (reference sequence). The CDR3 is 15 residues long. Trimming removed 2 bases at V and 1 base at J, with 12 bases between. The CDR3 bases are TGTGCCAGCAGCCAACCCGGACGCCCTTCCTACGAGCAGTACTTC. It translates to CASSQPGRPSYEQYF.

This clonotype was seen repeatedly, ten times or more. The V gene is TRBV6-2 or TRBV6-3, the J gene TRBJ2-1, with 12 nucleotides matching TRBD2. The CDR3 sequence is 18 residues long. V lost 5 bases and J lost 2; bases outside the gene matches: 10. Germline CDR1 and CDR2: MNHEY and SVGEGT. The CDR3 loop is CASSRLAGEGIPYNEQFF. The CDR3 nucleotides read TGTGCCAGCAGTCGACTAGCGGGAGAGGGTATCCCCTACAATGAGCAGTTCTTC.

The V call is TRBV7-2, the J call TRBJ2-7; TRBD2 is a possible D gene (6 bases). The CDR3 is made up of 14 amino acids. The germline CDR1 and CDR2 sequences are SGHTA and FQGNSA. V was clipped by 5 bases and J by 0 bases, with 11 bases between them. CDR3 sequence (DNA): TGTGCCAGCAGCCACGGAGGGAGCTCCTACGAGCAGTACTTC. It encodes CASSHGGSSYEQYF.

This clonotype has more than one count but fewer than ten. This chain joins TRBV7-3 and TRBJ2-3, with D perhaps TRBD1 (5 bases). There are 12 residues in the CDR3. The V gene lost 8 bases and the J gene lost 6 bases, with 12 bases spanning the gap. The V gene's germline CDR1 is SGHTA and CDR2 FQGTGA. Here the CDR3 reads CASAQGADTQYF. CDR3 nucleotide sequence: TGTGCCAGCGCTCAAGGGGCGGATACGCAGTATTTT.

This clonotype has ten or more counts. The chain carries TRBV7-9 and TRBJ1-2; D unclear. V gave up 7 bases and J gave up 2 bases, with 14 bases separating them. The CDR3 runs to 14 residues. CDR1 is SEHNR and CDR2 is FQNEAQ in the germline V gene (reference sequence). The CDR3 nucleotides are TGTGCCAGCACCCTAGGTGCCAGGAACTATGGCTACACCTTC. Translation: CASTLGARNYGYTF.

This clonotype was counted many times. The chain has TRBV15 and TRBJ2-7; possible D gene TRBD2, 6 bases. Germline CDR1 and CDR2: LNHNV and YYDKDF (reference sequence). Between the trimmed V and J ends, which lost 0 bases and 7 bases, there was a span of 25 bases. There are 18 residues in the CDR3. This CDR3 reads CATSRDHGGTSNLLEQYF. In DNA form, the CDR3 reads TGTGCCACCAGCAGAGATCACGGTGGGACTTCCAACCTATTAGAGCAGTACTTC.

The chain links TRBV7-9 to TRBJ2-1; the match to TRBD2 covers 8 bases. CDR1 is SEHNR, CDR2 FQNEAQ, per germline (reference sequence). J was trimmed by 15 bases and V by 4 bases; bases with no gene match: 14. This CDR3 comprises 14 residues. CDR3 loop: CASSSGTSGGVRFF. For the CDR3, the DNA is TGTGCCAGCAGCTCAGGGACTAGTGGAGGGGTTCGGTTCTTC.

This sequence joins TRBV11-2 and TRBJ2-3; D remains unclear. This CDR3 spans 14 amino acids. The ends were cut back, 0 bases at V and 3 bases at J, with 7 bases in the middle. CDR1 SGHAT and CDR2 FQNNGV come from the germline V gene. CDR3 in amino acids: CASSLDRATDTQYF. DNA for the CDR3: TGTGCCAGCAGCTTAGATCGGGCTACAGATACGCAGTATTTT.